The entry that follows covers one T cell receptor (beta chain) sequence. Its antigen is not yet known. Nothing much larger sits one base from this clone, and base qualities are not available. TCRbeta CDR3 regions were amplified from genomic DNA using the immunoSEQ Assay, a bias-controlled multiplex PCR. The authors processed their data as follows. The number of nucleated cells in each sample was estimated by amplification of reference gene primers within the assay. To quantify the absolute abundance of each unique TCRbeta CDR3 rearrangement, sequence reads were collapsed and filtered. For each sample, productive Simpson clonality was calculated as the square root of Simpson's diversity index across productive rearrangements. In TCRdb, the immuneACCESS table is reduced to in-frame sequences with V and J assigned. These tables do not hold every clone; where another copy was compared, an unresolved V gene accounts for under half, and the others remain unexplained. Clone size and V and J calls were adopted from that table, with D and trimming inferred from the DNA. The table for this sample lists about 210,000 clones; 87% of them were counted only once. The ten largest clones add up to about 7% of the sample.

CDR1 and CDR2 are read off the germline V gene (reference sequence) as MNHEY and SMNVEV. Its CDR3 holds 14 amino acids, cysteine through phenylalanine. The kept DNA is CDR3 alone, 42 bases in frame from the first base. Cut back by 0 bases and 4 bases, the V and J ends lie 9 bases apart. This entry belongs to a study of blood T cell repertoires in COVID-19 (TCRdb year 2020). Describing the broader study: Recovered participants in ImmuneRACE Cohort 3 were defined as having two consecutive negative NP/OP PCR tests, clearance from a healthcare professional, or resolution of symptoms. Samples covering the acute and convalescent phases of COVID-19 were provided by collaborators in the United States, Italy and Spain. The prospective study material was composed of cDNA or gDNA derived from T cells, B-cell-depleted T cells, or PBMCs. Subjects who had been exposed to COVID-19, were actively infected with it, or had recovered from it provided the deeply sampled blood TCRbeta repertoires that made up the dataset. The repertoires were released in a freely available public database meant as a resource for research on the immune response to SARS-CoV-2. The samples were drawn from the first 160 participants of the ongoing ImmuneRACE study and from some 1,300 subjects provided by 6 global collaborators. Nearly every sample came with metadata listing a de-identified subject ID, COVID-19 status, age in years and sex. Where available, HLA class I and class II types were taken from metadata supplied by the sample provider and were not determined by assay-based typing.

Overall study results and their limits: How much clinical and demographic metadata was included differed by source and by participant, and the metadata was provided uncurated.

In the prospective study, participants were about 18 to 100 years old, resided in around 25 geographic areas of the United States, and were enrolled through a virtual design. Cohort assignment in the prospective study relied on participant-reported clinical history from a screening survey and a study questionnaire. In the prospective study, mobile phlebotomists collected whole blood, serum and a nasopharyngeal or oropharyngeal swab from each participant. Over a roughly 2-month period, participants in the prospective study had the option of providing additional blood draws and questionnaires. Prospective study blood samples were shipped either frozen or at room temperature before DNA extraction.

Material: PBMCs or T cells enriched from blood (not recorded which). The chain is assembled from TRBV27 and TRBJ1-2, with an unclear D gene assignment. The sequence derives from a man in his thirties or forties in a cohort exposed to, infected with or recovered from COVID-19 (not recorded which). The nucleotide sequence is given as TGTGCCAGCAGTTTATCAGGAGGATCCTATGGCTACACCTTC. This sequence encodes CASSLSGGSYGYTF.